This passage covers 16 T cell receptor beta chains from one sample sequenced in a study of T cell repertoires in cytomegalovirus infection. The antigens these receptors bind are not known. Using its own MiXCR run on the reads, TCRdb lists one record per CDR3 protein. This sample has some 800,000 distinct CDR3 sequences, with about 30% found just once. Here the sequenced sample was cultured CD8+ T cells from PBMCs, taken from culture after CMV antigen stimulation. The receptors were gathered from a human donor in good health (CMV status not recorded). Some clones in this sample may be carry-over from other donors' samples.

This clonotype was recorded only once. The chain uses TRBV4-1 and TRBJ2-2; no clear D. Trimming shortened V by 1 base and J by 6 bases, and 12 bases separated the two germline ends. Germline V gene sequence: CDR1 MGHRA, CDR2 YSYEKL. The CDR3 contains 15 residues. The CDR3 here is CASSQGATPPGELFF. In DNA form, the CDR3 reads TGCGCCAGCAGCCAAGGGGCGACTCCGCCCGGGGAGCTGTTTTTT.

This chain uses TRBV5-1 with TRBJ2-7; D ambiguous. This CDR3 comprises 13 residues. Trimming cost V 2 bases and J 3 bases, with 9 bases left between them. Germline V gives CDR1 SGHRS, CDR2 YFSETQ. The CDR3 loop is CASSLVSGYEQYV. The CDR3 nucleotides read TGCGCCAGCAGCTTAGTCAGTGGCTACGAGCAGTACGTC.

In nucleotides, the CDR3 is TGTGCTAGTGGTCCCGACAGGGTGGCCGAGCAGTACTTC. This codes for CASGPDRVAEQYF. The chain combines TRBV12-5 with TRBJ2-7; 7 bases fit TRBD1. CDR1 and CDR2 from the germline V gene are LGHNT and FRNRAP. Losses at the gene ends were 5 bases for V and 6 bases for J; bases not matched to a gene: 7. The CDR3 runs 13 residues.

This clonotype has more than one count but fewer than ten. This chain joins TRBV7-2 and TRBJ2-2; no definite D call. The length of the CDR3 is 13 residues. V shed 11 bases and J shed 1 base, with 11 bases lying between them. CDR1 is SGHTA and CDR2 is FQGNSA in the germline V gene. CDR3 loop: CALRSGNTGELFF. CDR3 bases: TGTGCCTTGAGGTCAGGGAACACCGGGGAGCTGTTTTTT.

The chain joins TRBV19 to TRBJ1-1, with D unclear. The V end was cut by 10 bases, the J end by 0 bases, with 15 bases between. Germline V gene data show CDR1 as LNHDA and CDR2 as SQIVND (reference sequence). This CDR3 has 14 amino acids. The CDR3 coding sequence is TGTGCCACATCGGTCGGGCAGATGAACACTGAAGCTTTCTTT. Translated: CATSVGQMNTEAFF.

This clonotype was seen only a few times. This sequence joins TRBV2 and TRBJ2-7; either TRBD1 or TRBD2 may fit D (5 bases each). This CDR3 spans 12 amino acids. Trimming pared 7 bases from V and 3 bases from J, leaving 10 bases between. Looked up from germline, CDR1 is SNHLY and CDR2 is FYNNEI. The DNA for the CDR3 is TGTGCCAGCACGGGAAGGGGCTACGAGCAGTACTTC. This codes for CASTGRGYEQYF.

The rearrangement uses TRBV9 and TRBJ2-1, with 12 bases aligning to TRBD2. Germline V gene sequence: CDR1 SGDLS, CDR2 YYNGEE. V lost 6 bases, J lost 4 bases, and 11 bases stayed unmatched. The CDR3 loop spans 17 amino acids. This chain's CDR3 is CASNLNPSGGAYNEQFF. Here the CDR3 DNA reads TGTGCCAGCAACTTAAACCCTAGCGGGGGGGCTTACAATGAGCAGTTCTTC. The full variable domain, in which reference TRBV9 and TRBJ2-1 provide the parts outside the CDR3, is DSGVTQTPKHLITATGQRVTLRCSPRSGDLSVYWYQQSLDQGLQFLIQYYNGEERAKGNILERFSAQQFPDLHSELNLSSLELGDSALYFCASNLNPSGGAYNEQFFGPGTRLTVL.

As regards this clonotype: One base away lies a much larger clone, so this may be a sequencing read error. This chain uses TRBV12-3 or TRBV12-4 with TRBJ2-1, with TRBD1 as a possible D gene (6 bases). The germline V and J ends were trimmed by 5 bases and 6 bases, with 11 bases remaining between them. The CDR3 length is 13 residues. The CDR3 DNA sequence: TGTGCCAGCAGTAGCCGGGACACCAATGAGCAGTTCTTC. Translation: CASSSRDTNEQFF.

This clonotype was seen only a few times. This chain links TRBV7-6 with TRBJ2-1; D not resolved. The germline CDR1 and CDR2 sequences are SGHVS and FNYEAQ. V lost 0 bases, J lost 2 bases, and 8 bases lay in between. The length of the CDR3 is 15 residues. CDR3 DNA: TGTGCCAGCAGCTTAGCCTGGGTTCCCTACAATGAGCAGTTCTTC. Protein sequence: CASSLAWVPYNEQFF.

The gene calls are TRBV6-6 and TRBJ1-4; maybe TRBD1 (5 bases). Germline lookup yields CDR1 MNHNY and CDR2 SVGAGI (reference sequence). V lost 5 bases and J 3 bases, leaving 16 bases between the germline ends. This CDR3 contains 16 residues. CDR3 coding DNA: TGTGCCAGCAGTCGTCAAAGGGAAGGGGCTAATGAAAAACTGTTTTTT. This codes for CASSRQREGANEKLFF.

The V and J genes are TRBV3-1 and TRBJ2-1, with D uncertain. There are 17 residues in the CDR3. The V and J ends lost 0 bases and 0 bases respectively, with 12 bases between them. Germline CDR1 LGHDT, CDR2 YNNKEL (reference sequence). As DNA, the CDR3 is TGTGCCAGCAGCCAAGAGGTGGGCGAGAGCTCCTACAATGAGCAGTTCTTC. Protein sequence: CASSQEVGESSYNEQFF.

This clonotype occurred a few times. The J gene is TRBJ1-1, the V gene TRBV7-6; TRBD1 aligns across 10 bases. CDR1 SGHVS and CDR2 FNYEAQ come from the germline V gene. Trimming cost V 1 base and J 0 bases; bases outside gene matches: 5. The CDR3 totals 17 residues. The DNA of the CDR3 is TGTGCCAGCAGCTTAGGTGACAGGGGGCTCCTGAACACTGAAGCTTTCTTT. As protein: CASSLGDRGLLNTEAFF.

CDR3 coding DNA: TGCGCCAGCAGCCCCCACCGAGCCGGGAACTATGGCTACACCTTC. Translated: CASSPHRAGNYGYTF. The gene calls are TRBV4-1 and TRBJ1-2; D gene uncertain. From germline, CDR1 is MGHRA and CDR2 YSYEKL. The V end lost 4 bases, the J end lost 2 bases, and 14 bases lay between the germline ends. This CDR3 region has 15 residues.

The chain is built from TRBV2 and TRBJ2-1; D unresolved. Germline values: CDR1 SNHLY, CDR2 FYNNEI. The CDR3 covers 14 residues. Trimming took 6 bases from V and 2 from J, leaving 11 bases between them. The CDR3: CASSRALTYNEQFF. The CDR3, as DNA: TGTGCCAGCAGCCGGGCCCTTACCTACAATGAGCAGTTCTTC.

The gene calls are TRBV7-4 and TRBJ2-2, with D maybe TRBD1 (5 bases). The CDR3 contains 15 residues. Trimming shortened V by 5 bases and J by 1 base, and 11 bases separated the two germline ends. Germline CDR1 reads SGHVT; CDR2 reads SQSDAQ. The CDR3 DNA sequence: TGTGCCAGCAGCCCCCTGGGGCGGAACACCGGGGAGCTGTTTTTT. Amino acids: CASSPLGRNTGELFF.

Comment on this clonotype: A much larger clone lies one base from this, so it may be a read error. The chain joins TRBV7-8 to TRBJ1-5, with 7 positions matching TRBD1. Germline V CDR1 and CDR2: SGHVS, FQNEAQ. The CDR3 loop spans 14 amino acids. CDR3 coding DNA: TGTGTCAGCAGCGAGACAGGGAGGAATCAGCCCCAGCATTTT. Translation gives CVSSETGRNQPQHF.